This entry concerns a single T cell receptor (beta chain). This CDR3 contains 14 residues. The V and J ends lost 6 bases and 0 bases respectively, with 11 bases between them. Looked up from germline, CDR1 is LNHDA and CDR2 is SQIVND (reference sequence). Study processing details: Estimation of nucleated cell counts relied on the amplification of reference gene primers. Clones were sequenced by immunoSEQ multiplex PCR, and TCRdb holds only the in-frame ones, with some missing. That table is the source of V, J and clone size, and D and trimming were worked out from the DNA. This sample yields more than 20,000 clones, of which roughly 83% are seen a single time; about 30% belongs to the top ten. This sample stems from a study of blood T cell repertoires in COVID-19. Overall study context: Samples came from the United States, Italy and Spain, spanning acute and convalescent COVID-19. T cells, B-cell-depleted T cells, or PBMCs supplied cDNA or gDNA.

Material for sequencing was peripheral blood. The receptor was isolated from a human donor with active COVID-19. The donor label of this sample is uncertain. V is TRBV19 and J is TRBJ1-1; D may be TRBD1 (6 bases). The CDR3 DNA sequence: TGTGCCAGTAGCCGGCCAGGGGTGAACACTGAAGCTTTCTTT. Its protein product is CASSRPGVNTEAFF. Full variable domain (rest looked up from reference TRBV19 and TRBJ1-1): DGGITQSPKYLFRKEGQNVTLSCEQNLNHDAMYWYRQDPGQGLRLIYYSQIVNDFQKGDIAEGYSVSREKKESFPLTVTSAQKNPTAFYLCASSRPGVNTEAFFGQGTRLTVV.